This T cell receptor beta chain was sequenced for a study of blood T cell repertoires in COVID-19. Turning to the study itself: T cells, B-cell-depleted T cells, or PBMCs supplied cDNA or gDNA.

This clone was counted only a few times. The CDR3 spans 15 residues. Germline lookup yields CDR1 LNHNV and CDR2 YYDKDF (reference sequence). V lost 7 bases to trimming and J lost 0 bases, with 13 bases between them. As handled by the study authors: Scientists estimated how many nucleated cells there were by amplifying reference gene primers. Profiling relied on immunoSEQ multiplex PCR, and the TCRdb table lists in-frame clones only, not all of them. D and trimming come from the DNA, and the V and J calls and clone size come from that table. The sample contains 200,000 or so clones, 70% to 90% of which appear only once.

Sequencing was performed on peripheral blood. The rearrangement uses TRBV15 and TRBJ1-5, with D perhaps matching TRBD1 (5 bases). The clonotype was recovered from a human donor with active or convalescent COVID-19. The donor label of this sample is uncertain. CDR3: CATKKGSYSNQPQHF. CDR3 sequence (DNA): TGTGCCACCAAGAAGGGGTCTTATAGCAATCAGCCCCAGCATTTT.